These T cell receptor beta chains were read from a single sample in a study of T cell responses to AZD1222 COVID-19 vaccine. Measured with immunoSEQ multiplex PCR; TCRdb has only the in-frame clones, and not every one. Altogether hundreds of thousands of clones are present, about 93% being singletons, with the ten largest covering 1%. The source was peripheral blood, collected on day 0 of MenACWY control vaccination. Receptors originate from an adult in good health. Each CDR3 is given with its conserved first and last residue. The order of the fields is J gene, V gene, D gene, clone size, CDR3 DNA, CDR3 protein. The D gene is left open where the match is weak. Size is omitted from some rows. Given values are once, few, many or a class for expanded clones.

j_call: TRBJ1-3; v_call: TRBV30; d_call: .; clone_size: .; cdr3_nt: TGTGCCTGGAGTGTAGTGGGTGCTGGAAACACCATATATTTT; cdr3_aa: CAWSVVGAGNTIYF
j_call: TRBJ1-2; v_call: TRBV7-2; d_call: .; clone_size: .; cdr3_nt: TGTGCCAGCAGCCAGCAACTGACGGGTAATGTCGTCTATGGCTACACCTTC; cdr3_aa: CASSQQLTGNVVYGYTF
j_call: TRBJ1-1; v_call: TRBV7-9; d_call: TRBD1; clone_size: .; cdr3_nt: TGTGCCAGCAGCCCGGACAGGGGGCTAACTGAAGCTTTCTTT; cdr3_aa: CASSPDRGLTEAFF
j_call: TRBJ1-1; v_call: TRBV7-9; d_call: .; clone_size: .; cdr3_nt: TGTGCCAGCAGCTTCGAAGGCACTGAAGCTTTCTTT; cdr3_aa: CASSFEGTEAFF
j_call: TRBJ1-1; v_call: TRBV7-2; d_call: TRBD1; clone_size: .; cdr3_nt: TGTGCCAGCAGCCCCGGGACAGGGAAGGGAAGGAACACTGAAGCTTTCTTT; cdr3_aa: CASSPGTGKGRNTEAFF
j_call: TRBJ1-2; v_call: TRBV5-5; d_call: .; clone_size: .; cdr3_nt: TGTGCCAGCAGCTTGGCCCGGGGGTATGGCTACACCTTC; cdr3_aa: CASSLARGYGYTF
j_call: TRBJ2-6; v_call: TRBV3-1/TRBV3-2; d_call: .; clone_size: .; cdr3_nt: TGTGCCAGCAGATTACAGACAGGCAGCTCTGGGGCCAACGTCCTGACTTTC; cdr3_aa: CASRLQTGSSGANVLTF
j_call: TRBJ1-6; v_call: TRBV10-1; d_call: .; clone_size: .; cdr3_nt: TGCGCCAGCAGTGACATGGGGTCACCCCTCCACTTT; cdr3_aa: CASSDMGSPLHF
j_call: TRBJ2-1; v_call: TRBV7-2; d_call: TRBD2; clone_size: .; cdr3_nt: TGTGCCAGCAGCTTCGTCGGGGGGGCCATCGATGAGCAGTTCTTC; cdr3_aa: CASSFVGGAIDEQFF
j_call: TRBJ2-7; v_call: TRBV5-1; d_call: .; clone_size: few; cdr3_nt: TGCGCCAGCAGCTTGGAGCCGGTCCCGAGCTCCTACGAGCAGTACTTC; cdr3_aa: CASSLEPVPSSYEQYF